This T cell receptor (beta chain) was observed in a study of OX40 agonist ivuxolimab in advanced cancers. TCRdb keeps only in-frame clones here, not all; method: immunoSEQ multiplex PCR. The sample includes some 51,000 clones, about 78% of them seen just once. The CDR3 length is 17 residues. V lost 4 bases to trimming and J lost 7 bases; unmatched junction nucleotides: 16. Germline-derived CDR1 and CDR2 are SGHKS and YYEKEE (reference sequence). The receptor's source is an adult with an advanced solid tumor such as melanoma, head and neck, liver or kidney cancer. The chain is built from TRBV5-5 and TRBJ2-2; 7 bases are shared with TRBD2. The sample in question was CD4+ or CD8+ T cells sorted from blood, obtained in a trial of the OX40 agonist ivuxolimab. CDR3 sequence (DNA): TGTGCCAGCAGCAGGGAAGCGGGGCCCAACACCAGCGGGGAGCTGTTTTTT. It translates to CASSREAGPNTSGELFF.